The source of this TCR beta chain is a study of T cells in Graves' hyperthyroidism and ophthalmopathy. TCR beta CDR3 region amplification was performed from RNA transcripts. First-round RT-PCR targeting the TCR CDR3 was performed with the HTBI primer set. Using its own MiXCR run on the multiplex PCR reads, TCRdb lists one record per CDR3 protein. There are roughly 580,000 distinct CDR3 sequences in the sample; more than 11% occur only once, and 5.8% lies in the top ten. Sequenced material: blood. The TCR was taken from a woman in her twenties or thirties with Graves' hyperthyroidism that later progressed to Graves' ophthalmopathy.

CDR3 sequence: CASSPPTGGSGETQYF. The DNA of the CDR3 is TGTGCCAGCTCACCACCTACAGGGGGAAGCGGGGAGACCCAGTACTTC. V is TRBV18 and J is TRBJ2-5; 8 bases map to TRBD1. The germline V gene encodes CDR1 KGHSH and CDR2 LQKENI. With V trimmed by 0 bases and J by 5 bases, 8 bases remained unmatched. The length of the CDR3 is 16 residues.